Listed below are T cell receptor beta chains from one sample, sequenced in a study of early T cells in non-severe SARS-CoV-2 infection. TCRdb called the 5' RACE reads again in MiXCR, with one record for every CDR3 protein. Among tens of thousands of distinct CDR3 sequences listed, approximately 10% were seen once. The sequenced sample consisted of whole blood. These receptors were taken from an adult who was a healthcare worker with PCR-confirmed SARS-CoV-2 infection or an uninfected control (not recorded which). The CDR3 runs from the conserved cysteine through the conserved F or W. Each record gives: clone size, V gene, D gene, J gene, CDR3 DNA, CDR3 protein. D genes are given only for firm matches. Where a row states a size, it is once, few, many or the class of an expanded clone; other rows omit it.

>-|TRBV11-2|-|TRBJ1-1
TGTGCCAGCACAATGGGGACGGACCGAGCTTTCTTT
CASTMGTDRAFF
>many|TRBV7-2|-|TRBJ2-4
TGTGCCAGCAACAAGAGGGGGGGCGCTGCTAAAAACATTCAGTACTTC
CASNKRGGAAKNIQYF
>many|TRBV5-6|-|TRBJ1-2
TGTGCCAGCAGCTTGGGCCGGGTGTCCTATGGCTACACCTTC
CASSLGRVSYGYTF
>-|TRBV18|TRBD1|TRBJ2-1
TGTGCCAGCTCACCCAGACAGGGCGCCAATGAGCAGTTCTTC
CASSPRQGANEQFF
>many|TRBV9|TRBD1|TRBJ2-7
TGTGCCAGCAGCGTAGGACAGGGGGTCCCCTACGAGCAGTACTTC
CASSVGQGVPYEQYF
>-|TRBV4-3|TRBD2|TRBJ2-5
TGCGCCAGCAGCCCGGGACTAGCCCAAGAGACCCAGTACTTC
CASSPGLAQETQYF
>many|TRBV12-3/TRBV12-4|-|TRBJ1-5
TGTGCCAGCAGTAATCAACGGGGGGATCAGCCCCAGCATTTT
CASSNQRGDQPQHF
>many|TRBV3-1|-|TRBJ1-2
TGTGCCAGCAGCCAAGATGCCCTTGCTAACTATGGCTACACCTTC
CASSQDALANYGYTF
>-|TRBV3-1|-|TRBJ2-5
TGTGCCACCGCAGCTCCCGACCGGGAGACCCAGTACTTC
CATAAPDRETQYF
>-|TRBV19|TRBD1|TRBJ2-1
TGTGCCAGTAGTCCTGGACAGGCTAATGAGCAGTTCTTC
CASSPGQANEQFF
>-|TRBV6-5|-|TRBJ2-6
TGTGCCAGCAGTTTGGGGGCAGCTGGGGCCAACGTCCTGACTTTC
CASSLGAAGANVLTF
>-|TRBV29-1|-|TRBJ2-3
TGCAGCGCCAAAACCCGAATGGATACGCAGTATTTT
CSAKTRMDTQYF
>many|TRBV24-1|TRBD1|TRBJ2-7
TGTGCCACCAGTGATTCAGGGGGCGCGGTCTACGAGCAGTACTTC
CATSDSGGAVYEQYF
>few|TRBV29-1|-|TRBJ1-2
TGCAGCGTTGGCTTAGGGGGTGGCTACACCTTC
CSVGLGGGYTF
>many|TRBV19|-|TRBJ1-5
TGTGCCAGTACGGACTCATCGAGCCGATATAGCAATCAGCCCCAGCATTTT
CASTDSSSRYSNQPQHF
>-|TRBV6-2/TRBV6-3|TRBD2|TRBJ2-5
TGTGCCAGCAGTTGGACTAGGGCGACCCAGTACTTC
CASSWTRATQYF